Here is one T cell receptor (beta chain) with its context. Its target is not known. The CDR3 sequence is 19 residues long. The V gene lost 4 bases and the J gene lost 0 bases, with 19 bases spanning the gap. These data belong to a study of CD8+CD57+ T cells in acquired aplastic anemia. Findings and limits, study-wide: In CD8+ cells, Simpson's diversity showed no significant difference between patients and controls.

Genomic DNA provided the template from which TCR beta VDJ and CDR3 profiles were obtained. MiXCR, run by TCRdb on the reads, gives a single entry per CDR3 protein. The table shows tens of thousands of distinct CDR3 sequences, with about 70% occurring only once. The patients chosen for sequencing had shown expansion of CD8+CD57+ cells (detected by flow cytometry). As a group, the patients uniformly had severe acquired aplastic anemia. Sequenced input: sorted CD4+, CD8+, or CD8+CD57+ T cells (not recorded which) from PBMCs. This chain links TRBV12-3 or TRBV12-4 with TRBJ1-6; tentative D call: TRBD1 (6 bases). The sequence was obtained from a human donor with aplastic anemia. CDR3 loop: CASSSSPRTASSYNSPLHF. Here the CDR3 DNA reads TGTGCCAGCAGTTCAAGCCCCAGGACAGCGAGCTCCTATAATTCACCCCTCCACTTT.